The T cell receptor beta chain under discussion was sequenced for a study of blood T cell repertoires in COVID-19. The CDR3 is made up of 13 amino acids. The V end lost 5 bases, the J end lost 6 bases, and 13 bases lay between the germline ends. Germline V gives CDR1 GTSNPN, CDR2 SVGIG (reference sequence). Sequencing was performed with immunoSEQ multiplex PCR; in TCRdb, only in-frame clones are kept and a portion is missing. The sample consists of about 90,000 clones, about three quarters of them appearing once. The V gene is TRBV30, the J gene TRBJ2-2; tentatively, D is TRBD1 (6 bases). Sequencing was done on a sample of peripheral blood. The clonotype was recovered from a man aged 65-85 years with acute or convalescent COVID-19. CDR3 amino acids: CAWGGDIAGELFF. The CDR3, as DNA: TGTGCCTGGGGGGGCGATATAGCCGGGGAGCTGTTTTTT.